The TCR beta chain described here comes from a study of T-cell memory formation after mild COVID-19. The CDR3 runs to 14 residues. Germline assignment: CDR1 SNHLY and CDR2 FYNNEI. V trimming: 1 base; J trimming: 9 bases; junction bases outside the gene matches: 5. In TCRdb, the 5' RACE reads were re-called with MiXCR into one record per CDR3 protein. The sample contains 470,000 or so distinct CDR3 sequences, nearly 25% of which appear only once. For this clonotype: Its antigen is currently unknown.

Overall study findings and caveats: Proof of SARS-CoV-2 specificity was absent for the second-wave clones that crested on day 37.

This TCR was sampled from an adult woman who had mild COVID-19 (a few samples of this study predate the infection). Cell type and time point are not known. V gene TRBV2 combines with J gene TRBJ1-5; 8 nucleotides line up with TRBD1. Sequenced material: PBMCs or a T cell subset sorted from them (not recorded which). The CDR3 here is CASSEGTGGLPQHF. The CDR3 DNA follows: TGTGCCAGCAGTGAAGGAACAGGGGGTCTGCCCCAGCATTTT.